The 8 T cell receptor beta chains presented below share a single source sample, sequenced in a study of cytomegalovirus exposure and HLA in healthy donors. Some clones are missing from TCRdb's copy, which holds only in-frame ones; the method was immunoSEQ multiplex PCR. Among about 220,000 clones listed, 75% to 90% were seen once. The specimen was PBMCs. Receptors originate from a woman aged 25 to 39 in good health and CMV-seropositive.

The V call is TRBV2, the J call TRBJ1-1; tentatively, D is TRBD1 (5 bases). Germline V gene lookup returns CDR1 SNHLY and CDR2 FYNNEI. Deletions cut 4 bases from V and 4 bases from J, with 10 bases between. The CDR3 loop spans 13 amino acids. The CDR3 protein is CASSGGEATEAFF. The CDR3 region has the DNA TGTGCCAGCAGTGGGGGGGAGGCCACTGAAGCTTTCTTT.

This chain uses TRBV28 with TRBJ1-2; 8 nucleotides agree with TRBD1. J gave up 3 bases and V 5 bases, and 11 bases lay outside the gene matches. CDR1 and CDR2 (germline): MDHEN, SYDVKM. The CDR3 is 16 amino acids. The CDR3, as DNA: TGTGCCAGCAGTGACCCGGGACAGGTTGGTGACTATGGCTACACCTTC. Amino acid sequence: CASSDPGQVGDYGYTF.

The chain joins TRBV15 to TRBJ2-5; 10 bases line up with TRBD2. V lost 2 bases and J lost 5; bases outside the gene matches: 8. The CDR3 contains 16 residues. Germline V gene sequence: CDR1 LNHNV, CDR2 YYDKDF (reference sequence). CDR3: CATSRKGTSASETQYF. DNA of the CDR3: TGTGCCACCAGCAGAAAAGGGACTAGCGCTTCCGAGACCCAGTACTTC.

The rearrangement uses TRBV6-5 and TRBJ1-5; D gene unclear. V was shortened by 0 bases and J by 1 base, with 10 bases between the two germline ends. The CDR3 length is 16 residues. Germline CDR1 is MNHEY and CDR2 is SVGAGI. The CDR3 region is CASSYSLGMSNQPQHF. The CDR3 nucleotides are TGTGCCAGCAGTTACTCGTTAGGGATGAGCAATCAGCCCCAGCATTTT.

The rearrangement joins TRBV5-1 to TRBJ2-2, with 11 bases that match TRBD2. With V trimmed by 4 bases and J by 4 bases, 9 bases remained unmatched. The CDR3 sequence is 17 residues long. Germline V lookup: CDR1 SGHRS, CDR2 YFSETQ. The CDR3 sequence: CASSRTVLAGATGELFF. CDR3 bases: TGCGCCAGCAGCCGGACCGTACTAGCGGGAGCCACCGGGGAGCTGTTTTTT.

The V and J genes are TRBV5-6 and TRBJ1-1, with D perhaps matching TRBD1 (6 bases). Germline loops: CDR1 SGHDT, CDR2 YYEEEE. V was shortened by 4 bases and J by 5 bases, with 9 bases between the two germline ends. The length of the CDR3 is 12 residues. In nucleotides, the CDR3 is TGTGCCAGCAGCCTCACAGGGACTGAAGCTTTCTTT. Translation gives CASSLTGTEAFF.

V is TRBV30 and J is TRBJ2-6, with D unclear. The CDR3 consists of 14 residues. CDR1 GTSNPN and CDR2 SVGIG come from the germline V gene (reference sequence). Between the trimmed V and J ends, which lost 0 bases and 0 bases, there was a span of 3 bases. The CDR3 coding sequence is TGTGCCTGGAGTGTACTCTCTGGGGCCAACGTCCTGACTTTC. It translates to CAWSVLSGANVLTF.

The chain links TRBV14 to TRBJ1-2, with 10 bases that match TRBD1. The CDR3 loop spans 17 amino acids. Germline-derived CDR1 and CDR2 are SGHDN and FVKESK. The V gene end was trimmed by 0 bases and the J gene end by 4 bases; junction bases not matched to a gene: 8. In DNA form, the CDR3 reads TGTGCCAGCAGCCAAGATGTTGGGGACAGGGGCCGCTATGGCTACACCTTC. As protein: CASSQDVGDRGRYGYTF.